This entry lists 3 T cell receptor beta chains sequenced from one sample in a study of T cells in Graves' hyperthyroidism and ophthalmopathy. TCR beta CDR3 regions were amplified from RNA. HTBI primers were used for first-round RT-PCR of the TCR CDR3. MiXCR, applied by TCRdb to the multiplex PCR reads, yields one record per CDR3 protein. Found here are about 680,000 distinct CDR3 sequences, over 35% of them singletons; the top ten hold around 30%. Sequenced material: blood. Receptors originate from a middle-aged woman with Graves' hyperthyroidism.

In this sample, this clonotype turned up once. The genes are TRBV2 and TRBJ1-1; D is ambiguous. The CDR3 runs to 15 residues. Germline V gene sequence: CDR1 SNHLY, CDR2 FYNNEI. Trimming shortened V by 5 bases and J by 5 bases, and 18 bases separated the two germline ends. CDR3 protein: CASSLFSSGKTEAFF. The CDR3, as DNA: TGTGCCAGCAGTTTATTCTCATCCGGAAAGACTGAAGCTTTCTTT.

This clonotype was found many times. The rearrangement joins TRBV6-5 to TRBJ1-2, with unresolved D. Germline loops: CDR1 MNHEY, CDR2 SVGAGI. The CDR3 is 13 residues long. V gave up 2 bases and J gave up 4 bases, with 8 bases separating them. The chain's CDR3 is CASSYRAGYGYTF. DNA for the CDR3: TGTGCCAGCAGTTACAGGGCAGGCTATGGCTACACCTTC.

This clonotype has just a few counts. The rearrangement links TRBV5-8 to TRBJ2-7; D is unclear. The length of the CDR3 is 14 residues. V lost 0 bases and J 7 bases, leaving 14 bases between the germline ends. Looked up from germline, CDR1 is SGHTS and CDR2 is YDEGEE. Here the CDR3 DNA reads TGTGCCAGCAGCTTGGAGGCGCCCCCTCTGGAGCAGTACTTC. Amino acids: CASSLEAPPLEQYF.